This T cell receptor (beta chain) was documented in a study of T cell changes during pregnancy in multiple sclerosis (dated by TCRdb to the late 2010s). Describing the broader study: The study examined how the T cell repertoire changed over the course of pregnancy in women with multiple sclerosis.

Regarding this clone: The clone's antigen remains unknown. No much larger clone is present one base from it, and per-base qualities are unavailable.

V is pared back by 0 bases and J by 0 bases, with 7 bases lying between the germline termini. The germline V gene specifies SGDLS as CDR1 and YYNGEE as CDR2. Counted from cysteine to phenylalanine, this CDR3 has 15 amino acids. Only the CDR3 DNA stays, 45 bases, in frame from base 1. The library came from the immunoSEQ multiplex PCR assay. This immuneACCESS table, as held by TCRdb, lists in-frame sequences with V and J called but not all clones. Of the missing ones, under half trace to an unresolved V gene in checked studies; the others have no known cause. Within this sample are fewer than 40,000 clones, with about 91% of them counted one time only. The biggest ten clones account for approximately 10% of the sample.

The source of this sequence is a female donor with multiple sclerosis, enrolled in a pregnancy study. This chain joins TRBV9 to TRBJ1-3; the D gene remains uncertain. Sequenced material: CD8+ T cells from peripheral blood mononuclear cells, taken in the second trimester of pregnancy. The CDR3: CASSVGASSGNTIYF. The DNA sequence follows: TGTGCCAGCAGCGTAGGTGCGAGCTCTGGAAACACCATATATTTT.